This T cell receptor beta chain was recovered during a study of T cells in Graves' hyperthyroidism and ophthalmopathy. Germline V gene data show CDR1 as ENHRY and CDR2 as SYGVKD. V dropped 10 bases and J dropped 3; count of bases not matched to a gene: 6. The CDR3 has 14 amino acids. Findings of the study overall: Model output signaled ophthalmopathy a median approximately six months ahead of onset.

Of note for this clonotype: The antigen is unknown.

Amplified TCR beta CDR3 regions derived from RNA transcripts. A set of HTBI primers served as the primers for a first-round RT-PCR of the TCR CDR3. TCRdb independently ran MiXCR on the multiplex PCR reads; one entry per CDR3 protein. Of 750,000 to 950,000 distinct CDR3 sequences detected, roughly 40% appear once; the ten largest clones hold 8% to 9%. No progression to ophthalmopathy during 18 months of follow-up defined stable disease. Hyperthyroidism patients were newly diagnosed, had disease duration under 2 months, and were aged 18 to 65 years. The sequencing input was blood. The chain has TRBV10-3 and TRBJ1-5; 10 nucleotides agree with TRBD1. The clonotype originates from a man aged 18 to 29 with Graves' hyperthyroidism. This CDR3 reads CATGTGAPNQPQHF. CDR3 bases: TGTGCCACCGGGACAGGGGCTCCCAATCAGCCCCAGCATTTT.